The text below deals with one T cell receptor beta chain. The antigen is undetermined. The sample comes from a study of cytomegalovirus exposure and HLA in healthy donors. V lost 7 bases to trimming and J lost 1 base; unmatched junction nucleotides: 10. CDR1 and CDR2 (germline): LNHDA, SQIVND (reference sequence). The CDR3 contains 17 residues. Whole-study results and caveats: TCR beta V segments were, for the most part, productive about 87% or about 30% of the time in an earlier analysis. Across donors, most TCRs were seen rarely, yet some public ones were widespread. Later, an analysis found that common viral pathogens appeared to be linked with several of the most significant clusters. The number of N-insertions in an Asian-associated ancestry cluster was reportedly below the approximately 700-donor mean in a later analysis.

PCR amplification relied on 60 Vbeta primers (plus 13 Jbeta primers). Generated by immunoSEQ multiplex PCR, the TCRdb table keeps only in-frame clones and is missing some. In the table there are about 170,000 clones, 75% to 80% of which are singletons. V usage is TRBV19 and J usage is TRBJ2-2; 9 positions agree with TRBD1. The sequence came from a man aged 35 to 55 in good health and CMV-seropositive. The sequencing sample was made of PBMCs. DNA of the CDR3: TGTGCCAGTATCCGGGACAGGGAAACTTTGAACACCGGGGAGCTGTTTTTT. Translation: CASIRDRETLNTGELFF. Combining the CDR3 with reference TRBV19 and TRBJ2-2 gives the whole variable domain DGGITQSPKYLFRKEGQNVTLSCEQNLNHDAMYWYRQDPGQGLRLIYYSQIVNDFQKGDIAEGYSVSREKKESFPLTVTSAQKNPTAFYLCASIRDRETLNTGELFFGEGSRLTVL.